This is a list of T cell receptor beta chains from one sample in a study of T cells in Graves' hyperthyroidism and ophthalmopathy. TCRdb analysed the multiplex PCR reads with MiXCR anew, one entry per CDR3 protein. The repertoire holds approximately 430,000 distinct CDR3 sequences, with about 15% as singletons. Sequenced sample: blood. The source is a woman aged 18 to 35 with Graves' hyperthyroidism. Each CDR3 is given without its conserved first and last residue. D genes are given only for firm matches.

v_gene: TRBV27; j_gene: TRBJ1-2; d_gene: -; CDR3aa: ASSRASDVYGYT
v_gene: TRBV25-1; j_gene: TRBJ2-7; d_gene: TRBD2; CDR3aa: ASSGDGGLAESYEQY
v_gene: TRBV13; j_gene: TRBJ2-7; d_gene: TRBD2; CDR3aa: ASSSGGTSGSGAEQY
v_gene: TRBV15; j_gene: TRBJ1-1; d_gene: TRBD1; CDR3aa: ATSSRQGAEAF
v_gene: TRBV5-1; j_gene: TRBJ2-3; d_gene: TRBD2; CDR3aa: ASSRLAGAASTDTQY
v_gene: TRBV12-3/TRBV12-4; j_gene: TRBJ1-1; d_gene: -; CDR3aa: ASKTREDTEAF
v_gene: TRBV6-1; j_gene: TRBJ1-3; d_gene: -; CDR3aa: ASSEAGNTIY
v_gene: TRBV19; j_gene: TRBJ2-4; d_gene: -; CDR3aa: ASTTGRDMGNIQY
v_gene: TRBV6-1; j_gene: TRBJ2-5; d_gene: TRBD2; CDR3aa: ASSSSRLAGMGGETQY
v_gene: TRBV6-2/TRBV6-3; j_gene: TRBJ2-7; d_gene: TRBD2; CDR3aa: ASSPRGRRTSGSYEQY
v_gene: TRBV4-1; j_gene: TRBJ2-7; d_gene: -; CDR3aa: ASSQVPVGSYEQY
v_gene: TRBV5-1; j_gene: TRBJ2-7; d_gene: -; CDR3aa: ASSLTPLSEQY
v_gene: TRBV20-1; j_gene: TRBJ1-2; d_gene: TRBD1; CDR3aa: SVQGGFGYT
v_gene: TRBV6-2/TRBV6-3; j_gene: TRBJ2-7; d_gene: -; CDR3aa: ASSDFRTASSYEQY
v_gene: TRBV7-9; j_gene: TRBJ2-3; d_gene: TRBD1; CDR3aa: ASSYGQGASDTQY
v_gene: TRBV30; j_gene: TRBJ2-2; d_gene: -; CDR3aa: AWSVHLGSAGELF
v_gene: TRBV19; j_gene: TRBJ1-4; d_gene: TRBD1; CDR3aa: ASRKGARKEANEKLF
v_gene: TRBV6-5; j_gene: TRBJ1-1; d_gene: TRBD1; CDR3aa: ASSSRTGGLDEAF
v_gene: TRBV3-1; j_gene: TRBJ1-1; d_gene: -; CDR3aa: ASSHARSDTEAF
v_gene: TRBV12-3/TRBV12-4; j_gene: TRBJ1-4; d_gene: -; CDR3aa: ASSFRGETTNEKLF
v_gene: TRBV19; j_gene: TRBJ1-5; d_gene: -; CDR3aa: ASNPLVGGQPQH
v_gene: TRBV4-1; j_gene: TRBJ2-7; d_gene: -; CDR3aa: ASSQEGGQPSSYEQY
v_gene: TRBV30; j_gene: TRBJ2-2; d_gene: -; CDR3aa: AWGDLEGELF
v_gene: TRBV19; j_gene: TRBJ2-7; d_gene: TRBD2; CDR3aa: ASSIFLSGTISYEQY
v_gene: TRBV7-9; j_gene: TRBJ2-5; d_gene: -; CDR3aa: ASSIRTQETQY
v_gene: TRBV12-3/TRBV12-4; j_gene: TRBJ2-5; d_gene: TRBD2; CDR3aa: ASSTRTSGRAGTQY
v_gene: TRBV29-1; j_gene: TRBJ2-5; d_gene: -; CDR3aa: SGGRNGETQY
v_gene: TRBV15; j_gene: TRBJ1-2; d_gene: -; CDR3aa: ATSLLGGADGYT
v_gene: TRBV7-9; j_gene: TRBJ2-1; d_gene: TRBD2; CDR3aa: ASSLRSGGNNEQF
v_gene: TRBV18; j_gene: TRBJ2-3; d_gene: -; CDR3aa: ASSPPRPSTDTQY
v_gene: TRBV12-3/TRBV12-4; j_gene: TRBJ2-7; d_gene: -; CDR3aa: ASSLAGGYEQY
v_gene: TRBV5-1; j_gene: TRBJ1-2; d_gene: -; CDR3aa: ASRRGGVYGYT
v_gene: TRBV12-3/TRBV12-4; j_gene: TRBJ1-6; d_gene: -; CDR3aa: ASSLKENSPLH
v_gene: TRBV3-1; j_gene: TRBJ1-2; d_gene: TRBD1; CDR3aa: ASGSTGGASYGYT
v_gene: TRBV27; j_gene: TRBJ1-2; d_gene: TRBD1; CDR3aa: ASSSDRTGSYGYT
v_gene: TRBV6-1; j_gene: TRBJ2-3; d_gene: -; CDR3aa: ASTTEGDTQY
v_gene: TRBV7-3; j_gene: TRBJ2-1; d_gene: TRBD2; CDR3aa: ASSLAPSGGYNEQF
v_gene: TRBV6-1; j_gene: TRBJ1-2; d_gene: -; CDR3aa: ASTRDPGDYGYT
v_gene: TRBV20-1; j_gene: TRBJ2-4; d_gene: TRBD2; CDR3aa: SATGRTSGKGGIQY
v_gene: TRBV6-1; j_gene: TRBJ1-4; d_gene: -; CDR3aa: ASNKFGEFNEKLF
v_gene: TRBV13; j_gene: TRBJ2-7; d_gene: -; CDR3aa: ASSSQGANYEQY
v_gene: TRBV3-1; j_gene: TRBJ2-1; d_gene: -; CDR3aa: ASSQDNRALEQF
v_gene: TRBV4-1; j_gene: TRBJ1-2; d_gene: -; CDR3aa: ASSQITGSVNYGYT
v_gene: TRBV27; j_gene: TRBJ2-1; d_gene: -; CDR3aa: ASSRDLNEQF
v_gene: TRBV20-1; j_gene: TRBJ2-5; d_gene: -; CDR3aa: SARSQRSYQETQY
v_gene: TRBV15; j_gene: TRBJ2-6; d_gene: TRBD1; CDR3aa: ATSRDRQGGANVLT
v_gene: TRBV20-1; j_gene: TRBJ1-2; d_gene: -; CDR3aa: SARSTENYGYT
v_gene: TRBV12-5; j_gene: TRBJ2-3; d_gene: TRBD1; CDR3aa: ASGPGTESSTDTQY
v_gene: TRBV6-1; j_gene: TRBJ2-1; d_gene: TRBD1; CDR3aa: ASSPNRGPQWDEQF
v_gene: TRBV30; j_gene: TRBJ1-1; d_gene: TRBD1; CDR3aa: AWRGRQGVPEAF
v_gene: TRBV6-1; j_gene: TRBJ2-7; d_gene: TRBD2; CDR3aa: ATRSTSGRGGSYEQY
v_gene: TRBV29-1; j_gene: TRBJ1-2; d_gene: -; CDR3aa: SAGEGGRYGYT
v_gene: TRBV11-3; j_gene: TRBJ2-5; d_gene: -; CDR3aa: ASSLPTGISGETQY
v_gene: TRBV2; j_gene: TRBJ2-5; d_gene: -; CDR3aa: ASSLGDQGETQY
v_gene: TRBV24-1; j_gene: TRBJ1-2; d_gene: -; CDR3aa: ATSDAPGERSYT